This T cell receptor beta chain originates from a study of cytomegalovirus exposure and HLA in healthy donors. With 60 Vbeta and 13 Jbeta primers, the PCR was carried out. TCRdb's copy holds only in-frame clones and misses some; the assay was immunoSEQ multiplex PCR. The table includes 200,000 to 250,000 clones, roughly 80% detected once. Of note for this clone: Its antigen remains unidentified.

Whole-study findings and limits: An analysis that was carried out later associated 15,000 to 20,000 TCR beta sequences with HLA alleles at 0.05 false discovery rate. Later analysis indicated greater clonal expansion among HLA-associated TCR beta chains than among equally common other chains. Earlier analysis looked at TCR beta V segments, and most were productive about 87% or about 30% of the time. Later analysis identified several of the most significant clusters that appeared linked to common viral pathogens.

Input material: PBMCs. This TCR derives from a man aged 25 to 45 in good health and CMV-seronegative.

The DNA of the CDR3 is TGTGCCAGCTCTGGTCTACCCTACAATGAGCAGTTCTTC. This gives the protein CASSGLPYNEQFF. This chain uses TRBV7-9 with TRBJ2-1; D call uncertain. The V end was cut by 8 bases, the J end by 2 bases, with 10 bases between. The germline V gene encodes CDR1 SEHNR and CDR2 FQNEAQ (reference sequence). The CDR3 consists of 13 residues.